The text below deals with one T cell receptor beta chain. What it binds is unknown. These data belong to a study of cytomegalovirus exposure and HLA in healthy donors. General study points: TCR beta V- and J-gene trimming, according to a later analysis, was linked to a missense DCLRE1C variant. Per a later analysis, 18,000 or so TCR beta sequences showed association with HLA alleles at 0.05 false discovery rate. Researchers left out some V segments, among them TRBV6-2 and TRBV6-3, as indistinguishable.

With 60 Vbeta and 13 Jbeta primers, the PCR was carried out. This table comes from immunoSEQ multiplex PCR, and its TCRdb copy is limited to in-frame clones, with some not included. The sample is made up of around 60,000 clones, and the top ten hold 3.5% to 4% of it. V lost 4 bases, J lost 4 bases, and 1 base stayed unmatched. This CDR3 spans 13 amino acids. The germline V gene encodes CDR1 WNHNN and CDR2 SYGVQD (reference sequence). The receptor was derived from a woman under 30 in good health and CMV-seronegative. The specimen was PBMCs. The chain has TRBV10-1 and TRBJ2-3, with TRBD2 matching 8 bases. The CDR3 DNA follows: TGCGCCAGCAGTGCCGGGGGGGCAGATACGCAGTATTTT. Translating gives CASSAGGADTQYF.